Listed below are T cell receptor beta chains from one sample, sequenced in a study of T cells in Graves' hyperthyroidism and ophthalmopathy. A single record per CDR3 protein comes from TCRdb applying MiXCR to the multiplex PCR reads. The sample records approximately 620,000 distinct CDR3 sequences, roughly 14% being singletons. Sequenced sample: blood. All receptors derive from a woman younger than 45 with Graves' hyperthyroidism that later progressed to Graves' ophthalmopathy. Each CDR3 is given with its conserved first and last residue. The D gene is left open where the match is weak. Size is omitted from some rows. Given values are once, few, many or a class for expanded clones.

J: TRBJ2-2; size: many; D: NA; V: TRBV9; CDR3: CASSVAGLSTTGELFF; DNA: TGTGCCAGCAGCGTAGCTGGGCTATCCACCACCGGGGAGCTGTTTTTT
J: TRBJ2-7; size: many; D: NA; V: TRBV11-2; CDR3: CASSPGGGLGEQYF; DNA: TGTGCCAGCAGTCCCGGCGGAGGCCTGGGCGAGCAGTACTTC
J: TRBJ1-1; size: few; D: NA; V: TRBV19; CDR3: CASGGAYYMNTEAFF; DNA: TGTGCCAGTGGGGGCGCCTATTACATGAACACTGAAGCTTTCTTT
J: TRBJ1-2; size: many; D: NA; V: TRBV27; CDR3: CASSLQGMPYGYTF; DNA: TGTGCCAGCAGTTTACAGGGTATGCCCTATGGCTACACCTTC
J: TRBJ1-6; size: many; D: TRBD1; V: TRBV12-5; CDR3: CASGLAGTGADSPLHF; DNA: TGTGCTAGTGGTTTGGCGGGGACAGGGGCGGATTCACCCCTCCACTTT
J: TRBJ2-5; size: many; D: NA; V: TRBV11-2; CDR3: CASSSGNIRVQETQYF; DNA: TGTGCCAGCAGCTCAGGGAATATCCGGGTCCAAGAGACCCAGTACTTC
J: TRBJ2-3; size: many; D: NA; V: TRBV30; CDR3: CAWSFSDTQYF; DNA: TGTGCCTGGAGTTTCTCAGATACGCAGTATTTT
J: TRBJ2-7; size: many; D: NA; V: TRBV27; CDR3: CASRRGLYEQYF; DNA: TGTGCCAGCAGGAGAGGCCTATACGAGCAGTACTTC
J: TRBJ2-4; size: NA; D: NA; V: TRBV3-1; CDR3: CASSQDRTGNIQYF; DNA: TGTGCCAGCAGCCAAGATAGAACGGGAAACATTCAGTACTTC
J: TRBJ2-2; size: NA; D: TRBD1; V: TRBV29-1; CDR3: CSVRGQGKNTGELFF; DNA: TGCAGCGTGCGTGGACAGGGGAAGAACACCGGGGAGCTGTTTTTT
J: TRBJ2-1; size: many; D: NA; V: TRBV7-2; CDR3: CASSSHGHNEQFF; DNA: TGTGCCAGCAGCTCCCACGGCCACAATGAGCAGTTCTTC
J: TRBJ2-3; size: NA; D: TRBD2; V: TRBV4-2; CDR3: CASSQDLLAGGDTQYF; DNA: TGTGCCAGCAGCCAAGATCTGCTAGCGGGAGGGGATACGCAGTATTTT
J: TRBJ2-3; size: NA; D: NA; V: TRBV9; CDR3: CASSAAGSLRTDTQYF; DNA: TGTGCCAGCAGCGCAGCCGGTTCCCTACGCACAGATACGCAGTATTTT
J: TRBJ2-1; size: few; D: TRBD1; V: TRBV9; CDR3: CASSVGQIYNEQFF; DNA: TGTGCCAGCAGCGTGGGACAGATATACAATGAGCAGTTCTTC
J: TRBJ1-2; size: many; D: NA; V: TRBV28; CDR3: CASSFLDIPYGYTF; DNA: TGTGCCAGCAGTTTCCTGGACATCCCCTATGGCTACACCTTC
J: TRBJ2-5; size: many; D: NA; V: TRBV15; CDR3: CATSRSDQLQYF; DNA: TGTGCCACCAGCAGATCAGACCAGCTCCAGTACTTC
J: TRBJ2-6; size: many; D: NA; V: TRBV11-3; CDR3: CASSLMENGANVLTF; DNA: TGTGCCAGCAGCTTGATGGAAAACGGGGCCAACGTCCTGACTTTC
J: TRBJ2-5; size: few; D: NA; V: TRBV27; CDR3: CASGATGQETQYF; DNA: TGTGCCAGCGGGGCTACAGGCCAAGAGACCCAGTACTTC
J: TRBJ2-5; size: NA; D: TRBD2; V: TRBV2; CDR3: CASSVRLAGETQYF; DNA: TGTGCCAGCAGTGTACGACTAGCGGGAGAGACCCAGTACTTC
J: TRBJ1-1; size: many; D: TRBD1; V: TRBV19; CDR3: CASSPGGQGSTEAFF; DNA: TGTGCCAGTAGTCCCGGAGGACAGGGGAGCACTGAAGCTTTCTTT
J: TRBJ1-1; size: many; D: NA; V: TRBV2; CDR3: CASSEVSQNTEAFF; DNA: TGTGCCAGCAGTGAGGTCAGCCAGAACACTGAAGCTTTCTTT
J: TRBJ1-2; size: many; D: NA; V: TRBV9; CDR3: CASSVVGSDYGYTF; DNA: TGTGCCAGCAGCGTAGTGGGATCTGACTATGGCTACACCTTC
J: TRBJ2-7; size: NA; D: NA; V: TRBV4-1; CDR3: CASSQATIDERYF; DNA: TGTGCCAGCAGCCAAGCGACAATCGACGAGCGGTACTTC
J: TRBJ1-2; size: few; D: NA; V: TRBV29-1; CDR3: CSVEDPGSGGVYGYTF; DNA: TGCAGCGTTGAAGACCCTGGCTCGGGGGGGGTCTATGGCTACACCTTC
J: TRBJ2-1; size: many; D: NA; V: TRBV7-9; CDR3: CASSLAPYNEQFF; DNA: TGTGCCAGCAGCTTAGCCCCTTACAATGAGCAGTTCTTC
J: TRBJ2-1; size: NA; D: NA; V: TRBV3-1; CDR3: CASSQETSWQFF; DNA: TGTGCCAGCAGCCAAGAAACTAGCTGGCAGTTCTTC
J: TRBJ2-7; size: many; D: NA; V: TRBV28; CDR3: CASASSYEQYF; DNA: TGTGCCAGCGCTAGCTCCTACGAGCAGTACTTC
J: TRBJ1-1; size: many; D: NA; V: TRBV7-9; CDR3: CASSLADSHTEAFF; DNA: TGTGCCAGCAGCTTAGCCGACAGCCACACTGAAGCTTTCTTT
J: TRBJ1-2; size: many; D: NA; V: TRBV12-3/TRBV12-4; CDR3: CASSFSGTLGYTF; DNA: TGTGCCAGCAGTTTCTCCGGGACACTTGGCTACACCTTC
J: TRBJ2-1; size: many; D: TRBD2; V: TRBV27; CDR3: CASSGTSPNEQFF; DNA: TGTGCCAGCAGCGGGACTAGCCCCAATGAGCAGTTCTTC
J: TRBJ2-1; size: many; D: NA; V: TRBV20-1; CDR3: CSASQGSSYNEQFF; DNA: TGCAGTGCTTCCCAAGGGAGCTCCTACAATGAGCAGTTCTTC
J: TRBJ2-3; size: many; D: NA; V: TRBV14; CDR3: CASSQEYQRGDTQYF; DNA: TGTGCCAGCAGCCAAGAGTACCAAAGGGGAGATACGCAGTATTTT
J: TRBJ1-5; size: few; D: NA; V: TRBV9; CDR3: CASSGGALDQPQHF; DNA: TGTGCCAGCAGCGGCGGGGCGCTGGATCAGCCCCAGCATTTT
J: TRBJ1-2; size: few; D: NA; V: TRBV20-1; CDR3: CSARDLEGRANYGYTF; DNA: TGCAGTGCTAGAGATCTCGAGGGACGGGCTAACTATGGCTACACCTTC
J: TRBJ2-1; size: many; D: TRBD2; V: TRBV27; CDR3: CASEKRDPPGEQFF; DNA: TGTGCCTCGGAGAAGCGGGACCCACCGGGTGAGCAGTTCTTC
J: TRBJ2-1; size: few; D: TRBD2; V: TRBV30; CDR3: CAWSWREGYNEQFF; DNA: TGTGCCTGGAGTTGGCGGGAGGGCTACAATGAGCAGTTCTTC
J: TRBJ1-1; size: NA; D: NA; V: TRBV7-3; CDR3: CASKRDENTEAFF; DNA: TGTGCCAGCAAGAGGGATGAAAACACTGAAGCTTTCTTT
J: TRBJ1-5; size: many; D: NA; V: TRBV28; CDR3: CASSPGTNHQPQHF; DNA: TGTGCCAGCAGTCCAGGGACAAACCACCAGCCCCAGCATTTT
J: TRBJ2-6; size: many; D: TRBD1; V: TRBV24-1; CDR3: CATSDRQGPGANVLTF; DNA: TGTGCCACCAGTGACCGACAGGGGCCTGGGGCCAACGTCCTGACTTTC
J: TRBJ2-3; size: many; D: TRBD2; V: TRBV24-1; CDR3: CATGTSGTDTQYF; DNA: TGTGCCACGGGGACTAGCGGCACAGATACGCAGTATTTT